These 20 T cell receptor beta chains share one sample of origin, sequenced in a study of cytomegalovirus exposure and HLA in healthy donors. PCR involved 60 Vbeta and 13 Jbeta primers. Clones were sequenced by immunoSEQ multiplex PCR, and TCRdb holds only the in-frame ones, with some missing. Here the sample spans over 150,000 clones, 75% to 85% being singletons. Sequencing was carried out using PBMCs. Every receptor here comes from a girl between 5 and 17 years old in good health and CMV-seropositive.

The chain employs TRBV7-8 and TRBJ2-7, with TRBD1 identical over 8 bases. The junction had 6 bases not matched to a gene; V was cut back by 3 bases and J by 5 bases. The CDR3 runs 14 residues. Germline V gene data show CDR1 as SGHVS and CDR2 as FQNEAQ. The CDR3 sequence is CASSFTGQGNEQYF. The DNA for the CDR3 is TGTGCCAGCAGCTTCACCGGACAGGGCAACGAGCAGTACTTC.

The V and J genes are TRBV2 and TRBJ1-6; no clear D gene. The CDR3 is 11 residues long. The germline gives CDR1 SNHLY, CDR2 FYNNEI. The V gene lost 7 bases and the J gene lost 8 bases, with 6 bases spanning the gap. This chain's CDR3 is CASTRDSPLHF. CDR3 coding DNA: TGTGCCAGCACGAGAGATTCACCCCTCCACTTT.

V usage is TRBV2 and J usage is TRBJ2-2; perhaps TRBD1 as D (6 bases). The V gene's germline CDR1 is SNHLY and CDR2 FYNNEI. This CDR3 comprises 15 residues. Between the trimmed V and J ends, which lost 5 bases and 0 bases, there was a span of 10 bases. The DNA for the CDR3 is TGTGCCAGCAGTCAGGACAGAACGAACACCGGGGAGCTGTTTTTT. Its translation is CASSQDRTNTGELFF.

The chain joins TRBV30 to TRBJ1-1; tentative D call: TRBD1 (6 bases). Trimming shortened V by 1 base and J by 1 base, and 19 bases separated the two germline ends. The germline V gene has CDR1 GTSNPN and CDR2 SVGIG (reference sequence). The CDR3 totals 17 residues. The CDR3 sequence: CAWSADRSGWANTEAFF. The CDR3 bases are TGTGCCTGGAGTGCCGACAGGAGTGGTTGGGCGAACACTGAAGCTTTCTTT.

The chain's CDR3 is CASIQLPGNTEAFF. The CDR3 bases are TGTGCCAGTATTCAATTGCCGGGGAACACTGAAGCTTTCTTT. V usage is TRBV19 and J usage is TRBJ1-1; no clear D. The CDR3 consists of 14 residues. Trimming pared 7 bases from V and 1 base from J, leaving 13 bases between. CDR1 and CDR2 (germline): LNHDA, SQIVND (reference sequence).

The chain joins TRBV5-6 to TRBJ1-1, with 10 bases identical to TRBD1. Per germline, CDR1 SGHDT and CDR2 YYEEEE. V was pared by 4 bases and J by 5 bases, with 5 bases of the junction left unmatched. This CDR3 spans 14 amino acids. This CDR3 reads CASSRGQGRTEAFF. CDR3 nucleotide sequence: TGTGCCAGCAGCCGGGGACAGGGGCGAACTGAAGCTTTCTTT.

This clone was picked up a small number of times. The rearrangement links TRBV19 to TRBJ1-2; D is perhaps TRBD1 (6 bases). Trimming shortened V by 2 bases and J by 9 bases, and 13 bases separated the two germline ends. The CDR3 contains 13 residues. The germline CDR1 and CDR2 sequences are LNHDA and SQIVND (reference sequence). The CDR3 coding sequence is TGTGCCAGTAGTATACGTCTCCAGGGGCGCTACACCTTC. It specifies CASSIRLQGRYTF.

Concerning this clone: This sample includes further DNA sequences coding for the same CDR3. The chain has TRBV30 and TRBJ1-1, with D possibly being TRBD1 (5 bases). This CDR3 has 13 amino acids. Germline lookup yields CDR1 GTSNPN and CDR2 SVGIG (reference sequence). V lost 0 bases and J 1 base, leaving 6 bases between the germline ends. For the CDR3, the DNA is TGTGCCTGGAGTGTCGGGGGGAACACTGAAGCTTTCTTT. Its translation is CAWSVGGNTEAFF.

The CDR3 DNA sequence: TGTGCCAGCGGGGCCGGGTATGAGCAGTTCTTC. Translated: CASGAGYEQFF. The chain has TRBV9 and TRBJ2-1; the D gene is possibly TRBD1 (5 bases). V lost 7 bases and J 8 bases, leaving 10 bases between the germline ends. CDR3 length: 11 amino acids. Germline CDR1 is SGDLS and CDR2 is YYNGEE.

The chain has TRBV7-2 and TRBJ2-2; D might be TRBD1 (5 bases). Trimming stripped 4 bases from V and 4 bases from J, with 13 bases between. The length of the CDR3 is 15 residues. Germline V gene sequence: CDR1 SGHTA, CDR2 FQGNSA. This CDR3 is CASSSHRQGTGELFF. The CDR3 coding sequence is TGTGCCAGCAGCTCCCATCGTCAGGGCACCGGGGAGCTGTTTTTT.

V gene TRBV9 combines with J gene TRBJ2-3; TRBD2 aligns across 12 bases. Germline V gives CDR1 SGDLS, CDR2 YYNGEE. The ends lost 0 bases at V and 0 bases at J; junction bases unmatched: 8. The CDR3 runs 19 residues. The CDR3 protein is CASSVARLAGGTSTDTQYF. As DNA, the CDR3 is TGTGCCAGCAGCGTAGCTCGGCTAGCGGGGGGGACCAGCACAGATACGCAGTATTTT.

The chain couples TRBV9 to TRBJ1-3; 11 positions match TRBD1. CDR1 and CDR2 from the germline V gene are SGDLS and YYNGEE. Germline trimming cut 0 bases from V and 4 bases from J; bases unmatched to any gene: 9. The CDR3 is 18 residues long. The CDR3 DNA is TGTGCCAGCAGCGTAGGGGGGACAGGGGGTCCGATCGGAAACACCATATATTTT. Protein: CASSVGGTGGPIGNTIYF.

The chain links TRBV19 to TRBJ1-6; D remains unclear. V lost 3 bases and J lost 5, with 11 bases in between. CDR1 LNHDA and CDR2 SQIVND come from the germline V gene (reference sequence). The CDR3 runs to 15 residues. CDR3 coding DNA: TGTGCCAGTAGTATTCCCGGGTTCAATAATTCACCCCTCCACTTT. As protein: CASSIPGFNNSPLHF.

The V call is TRBV30, the J call TRBJ1-2; a possible D gene is TRBD1 (6 bases). The CDR3 is 14 amino acids. From germline, CDR1 is GTSNPN and CDR2 SVGIG (reference sequence). Trimming shortened V by 1 base and J by 7 bases, and 16 bases separated the two germline ends. This CDR3 reads CAWSDRDTRGGYTF. The CDR3 bases are TGTGCCTGGAGTGACCGGGACACGAGAGGTGGCTACACCTTC.

The rearrangement joins TRBV30 to TRBJ2-1, with D perhaps matching TRBD2 (7 bases). The V gene lost 3 bases and the J gene lost 10 bases, with 16 bases spanning the gap. This CDR3 is 13 amino acids long. Germline V gene lookup returns CDR1 GTSNPN and CDR2 SVGIG (reference sequence). CDR3 sequence (DNA): TGTGCCTGGAGGCGGGGGCCCGCAGAGGAGCAGTTCTTC. Translating gives CAWRRGPAEEQFF.

This sequence joins TRBV7-9 and TRBJ1-4; TRBD1 is a possible D gene (6 bases). The length of the CDR3 is 14 residues. The V gene's germline CDR1 is SEHNR and CDR2 FQNEAQ (reference sequence). Trimming removed 5 bases at V and 4 bases at J, with 11 bases between. The CDR3 sequence is CASSQDSLNEKLFF. The CDR3 DNA reads as TGTGCCAGCAGCCAGGACAGTCTTAATGAAAAACTGTTTTTT.

The J gene is TRBJ2-1, the V gene TRBV7-2, with 11 bases identical to TRBD2. The germline gives CDR1 SGHTA, CDR2 FQGNSA. Unmatched junction bases numbered 6, after V lost 1 base and J lost 7 bases. This CDR3 has 16 amino acids. The CDR3 region is CASSLVAGGHVNEQFF. For the CDR3, the DNA is TGTGCCAGCAGCTTAGTAGCGGGGGGGCATGTGAATGAGCAGTTCTTC.

V gene TRBV5-4 combines with J gene TRBJ2-3; a weak D match, TRBD1 (6 bases). CDR1 and CDR2 (germline): SGHNT, YYREEE (reference sequence). Between the trimmed V and J ends, which lost 1 base and 4 bases, there was a span of 13 bases. The CDR3 has 15 residues. The CDR3 DNA follows: TGTGCCAGCAGCTTGAAACAGGGTATCTCAGATACGCAGTATTTT. This gives the protein CASSLKQGISDTQYF.

V gene TRBV6-5 combines with J gene TRBJ1-1, with D maybe TRBD1 (5 bases). CDR1 and CDR2 from the germline V gene are MNHEY and SVGAGI. V lost 7 bases to trimming and J lost 6 bases, with 15 bases between them. The CDR3 runs to 13 residues. This CDR3 reads CASNSRGAAEAFF. Here the CDR3 DNA reads TGTGCCAGCAATTCCCGCGGGGCTGCTGAAGCTTTCTTT.

This rearrangement joins TRBV2 to TRBJ1-3, with TRBD1 matching over 8 bases. Trimming at V came to 0 bases and at J to 7 bases, leaving 14 bases not matched to a gene. Germline values: CDR1 SNHLY, CDR2 FYNNEI. The length of the CDR3 is 18 residues. CDR3 protein: CASSEAPGTGLQGNTIYF. DNA for the CDR3: TGTGCCAGCAGTGAAGCTCCCGGGACAGGTCTCCAGGGGAACACCATATATTTT.